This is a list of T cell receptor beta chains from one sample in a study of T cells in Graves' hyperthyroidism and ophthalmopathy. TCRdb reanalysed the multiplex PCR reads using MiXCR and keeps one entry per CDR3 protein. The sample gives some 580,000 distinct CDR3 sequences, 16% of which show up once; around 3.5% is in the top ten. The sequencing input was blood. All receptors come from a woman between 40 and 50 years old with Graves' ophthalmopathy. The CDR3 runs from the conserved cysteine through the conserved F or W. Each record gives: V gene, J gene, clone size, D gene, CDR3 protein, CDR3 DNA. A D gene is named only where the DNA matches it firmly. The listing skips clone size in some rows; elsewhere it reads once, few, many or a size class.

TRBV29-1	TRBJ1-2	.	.	CSVVTAYSYTF	TGCAGCGTTGTTACGGCCTATAGCTACACCTTC
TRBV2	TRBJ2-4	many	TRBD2	CASSEVGTSGQNIQYF	TGTGCCAGCAGTGAAGTTGGGACTAGCGGCCAAAACATTCAGTACTTC
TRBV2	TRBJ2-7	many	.	CASSVRQEVYEQYF	TGTGCCAGCAGTGTCCGGCAGGAGGTCTACGAGCAGTACTTC
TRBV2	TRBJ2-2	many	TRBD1	CASSEDRGQTGELFF	TGTGCCAGCAGTGAAGACAGGGGGCAAACCGGGGAGCTGTTTTTT
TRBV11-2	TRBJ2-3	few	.	CASSIAGTDTQYF	TGTGCCAGCAGCATCGCCGGAACAGATACGCAGTATTTT
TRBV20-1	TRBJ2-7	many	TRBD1	CSAGTGTGVYEQYF	TGCAGTGCCGGGACCGGGACAGGGGTCTACGAGCAGTACTTC
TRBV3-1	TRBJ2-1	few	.	CASSRGWADLSYNEQFF	TGTGCCAGCAGCCGCGGCTGGGCGGACCTATCCTACAATGAGCAGTTCTTC
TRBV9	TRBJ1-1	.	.	CASSDREGENTEAFF	TGTGCCAGCAGCGACAGGGAAGGGGAGAACACTGAAGCTTTCTTT
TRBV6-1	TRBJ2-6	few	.	CASSHEGGSGANVLTF	TGTGCCAGCAGTCATGAAGGGGGCTCTGGGGCCAACGTCCTGACTTTC
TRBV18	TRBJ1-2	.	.	CASSPSYQGSEGYTF	TGTGCCAGCTCACCGTCATACCAGGGTTCGGAGGGCTACACCTTC
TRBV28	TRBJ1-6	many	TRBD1	CASSLEGAWESPLHF	TGTGCCAGCAGTTTAGAGGGGGCGTGGGAATCACCCCTCCACTTT
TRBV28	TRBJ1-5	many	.	CASGDRSNQPQHF	TGTGCCAGCGGTGACCGTAGCAATCAGCCCCAGCATTTT
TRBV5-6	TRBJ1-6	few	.	CASKRNRVGNSPLHF	TGTGCCAGCAAACGCAACAGGGTAGGCAATTCACCCCTCCACTTT
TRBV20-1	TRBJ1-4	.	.	CSARDRVLGGTNEKLFF	TGCAGTGCTAGAGATCGGGTCCTTGGGGGAACTAATGAAAAACTGTTTTTT
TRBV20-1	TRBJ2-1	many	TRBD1	CSAYGQVVDEQFF	TGCAGTGCTTACGGACAGGTAGTAGATGAGCAGTTCTTC
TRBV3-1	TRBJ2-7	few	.	CASSLTTSTYEQYF	TGTGCCAGCAGCCTTACTACTAGTACCTACGAGCAGTACTTC
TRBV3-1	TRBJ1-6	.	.	CASSPRAGFLLHF	TGTGCCAGCAGCCCACGGGCAGGTTTTCTCCTCCACTTT
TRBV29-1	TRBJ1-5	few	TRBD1	CTAGTAYSNQPQHF	TGCACCGCCGGGACAGCGTATAGCAATCAGCCCCAGCATTTT
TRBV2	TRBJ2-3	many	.	CASKDSATDTQYF	TGTGCCAGCAAGGACAGTGCCACAGATACGCAGTATTTT
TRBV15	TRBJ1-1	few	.	CATSSGVVRDTSNTEAFF	TGTGCCACCAGCAGTGGGGTTGTCCGGGACACCAGTAACACTGAAGCTTTCTTT
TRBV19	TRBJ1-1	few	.	CASSIPNTEAFF	TGTGCCAGTAGTATACCGAACACTGAAGCTTTCTTT
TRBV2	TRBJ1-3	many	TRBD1	CASSPQGAQGNTIYF	TGTGCCAGCAGTCCGCAGGGGGCGCAAGGAAACACCATATATTTT
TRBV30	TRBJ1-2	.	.	CAWSAIRGFRYGYTF	TGTGCCTGGAGCGCGATCAGGGGATTCAGATATGGCTACACCTTC
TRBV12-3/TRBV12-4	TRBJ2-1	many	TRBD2	CASSLVPAGGINEQFF	TGTGCCAGCAGTTTAGTTCCAGCGGGAGGCATCAATGAGCAGTTCTTC
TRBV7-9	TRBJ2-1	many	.	CASSLVRSSYNEQFF	TGTGCCAGCAGCTTAGTACGGAGCTCCTACAATGAGCAGTTCTTC
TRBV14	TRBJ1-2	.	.	CVSSPNRGANYGYTF	TGTGTCAGCAGCCCAAATCGGGGGGCTAACTATGGCTACACCTTC
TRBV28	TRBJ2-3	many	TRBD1	CASSLYGTGSTDTQYF	TGTGCCAGCAGTTTATACGGGACAGGGAGCACAGATACGCAGTATTTT
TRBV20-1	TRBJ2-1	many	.	CSAGSSSYNEQFF	TGCAGTGCTGGCTCGAGCTCCTACAATGAGCAGTTCTTC
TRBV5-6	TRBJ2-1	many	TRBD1	CASSLAAGTGGSSSYNEQFF	TGTGCCAGCAGCCTCGCCGCCGGGACAGGGGGCTCTAGCTCCTACAATGAGCAGTTCTTC
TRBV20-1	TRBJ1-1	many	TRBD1	CSAGGTGGTEAFF	TGCAGTGCTGGGGGGACAGGCGGCACTGAAGCTTTCTTT
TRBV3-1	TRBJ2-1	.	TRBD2	CASSPAGLAGVGTHEQFF	TGTGCCAGCAGCCCAGCGGGTCTAGCGGGAGTTGGCACCCATGAGCAGTTCTTC
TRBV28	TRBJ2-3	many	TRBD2	CASSLAGSWGGDTQYF	TGTGCCAGCAGTTTAGCGGGGAGCTGGGGGGGAGATACGCAGTATTTT
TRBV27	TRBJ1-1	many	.	CASSFGAGNTEAFF	TGTGCCAGCAGTTTTGGGGCGGGAAATACTGAAGCTTTCTTT
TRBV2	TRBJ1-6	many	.	CAGTRSRNSPLHF	TGTGCCGGCACCCGGAGTAGGAATTCACCCCTCCACTTT
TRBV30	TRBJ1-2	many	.	CAWSGGEAGIGYGYTF	TGTGCCTGGAGTGGGGGTGAGGCAGGCATTGGCTATGGCTACACCTTC
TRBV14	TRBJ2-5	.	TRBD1	CASSQERTGRRETQYF	TGTGCCAGCAGCCAAGAGAGGACAGGGAGAAGGGAGACCCAGTACTTC
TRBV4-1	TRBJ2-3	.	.	CASSRLVRDTQYF	TGCGCCAGCAGCCGCCTAGTGAGAGATACGCAGTATTTT
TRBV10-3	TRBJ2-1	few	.	CAISVEGHLSSYNEQFF	TGTGCCATCAGTGTGGAGGGGCACCTTTCTTCCTACAATGAGCAGTTCTTC
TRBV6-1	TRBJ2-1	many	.	CASRLRGLRSNEQFF	TGTGCCAGCAGACTCCGGGGCTTACGTTCTAATGAGCAGTTCTTC
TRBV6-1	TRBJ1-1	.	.	CASSEEGYSGTEAFF	TGTGCCAGCAGTGAAGAGGGATACAGTGGCACTGAAGCTTTCTTT
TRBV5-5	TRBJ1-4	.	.	CASSLITTNEKLFF	TGTGCCAGCAGCTTAATTACAACTAATGAAAAACTGTTTTTT
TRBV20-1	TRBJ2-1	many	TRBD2	CSVRLAGGNEQFF	TGCAGCGTCAGACTAGCGGGGGGCAATGAGCAGTTCTTC